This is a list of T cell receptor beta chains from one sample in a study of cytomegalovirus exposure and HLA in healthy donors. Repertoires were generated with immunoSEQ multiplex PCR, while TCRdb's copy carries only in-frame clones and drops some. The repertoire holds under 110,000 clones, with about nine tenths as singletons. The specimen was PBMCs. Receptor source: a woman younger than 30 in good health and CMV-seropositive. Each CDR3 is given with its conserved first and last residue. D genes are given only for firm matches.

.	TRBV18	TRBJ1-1	TGTGCCAGCTCACCACTTGAGGGTGAAGCTTTCTTT	CASSPLEGEAFF
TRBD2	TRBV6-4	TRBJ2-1	TGTGCCAGCAGTGATTTAGCGGGGGGATACAATGAGCAGTTCTTC	CASSDLAGGYNEQFF
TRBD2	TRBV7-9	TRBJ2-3	TGTGCCAGCAGCCTCGGCGGGACTACGAGGGATACGCAGTATTTT	CASSLGGTTRDTQYF
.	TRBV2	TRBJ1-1	TGTGCCAGCAGTGGAGCCGGGACAAAGGTGGAAGACACTGAAGCTTTCTTT	CASSGAGTKVEDTEAFF
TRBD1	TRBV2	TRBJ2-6	TGTGCCAAGGACAGGATGGCTCTATTTGGGGCCAACGTCCTGACTTTC	CAKDRMALFGANVLTF
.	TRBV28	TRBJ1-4	TGTGCCAGCAGTTCCCAGGATCCAGCAACTAATGAAAAACTGTTTTTT	CASSSQDPATNEKLFF
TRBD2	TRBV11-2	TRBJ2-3	TGTGCCAGCAGCTTAAGGAGCGGGGGAGGGTATACGCAGTATTTT	CASSLRSGGGYTQYF
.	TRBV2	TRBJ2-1	TGTGCCAGCAGTGTTAGTGTCTATTTGTTCTTC	CASSVSVYLFF
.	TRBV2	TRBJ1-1	TGTGCCAACTCAGGGGAATTAAACACTGAAGCTTTCTTT	CANSGELNTEAFF
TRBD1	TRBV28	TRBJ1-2	TGTGCCAGCAGTGACAGGGGTAGGAACTATGGCTACACCTTC	CASSDRGRNYGYTF